This is a list of T cell receptor beta chains from one sample in a study of blood T cells in healthy people across ages. TCRdb re-called the 5' RACE reads through MiXCR, storing one row per CDR3 protein. The sample contains 1.5 million to 1.9 million distinct CDR3 sequences, roughly 43% of which appear only once. Sequences were obtained from blood. The receptors derive from a woman younger than 30 in good health. CDR3s include the opening cysteine and the closing phenylalanine or tryptophan. D genes are given only for firm matches. The size entry is marked missing in some rows and otherwise reads once, few, many or a size class.

TRBD2 TRBJ2-7 TRBV18 NA CASSPSRGVPYEQYF TGTGCCAGCTCCCCTTCGCGGGGGGTGCCCTACGAGCAGTACTTC
NA TRBJ2-1 TRBV28 few CASRRDSYYNEQFF TGTGCCAGCAGGAGGGACTCTTACTACAATGAGCAGTTCTTC
NA TRBJ1-1 TRBV7-3 few CASSPQGPGTEAFF TGTGCCAGCAGCCCCCAAGGGCCAGGGACTGAAGCTTTCTTT
NA TRBJ1-2 TRBV4-1 many CASSQGERTVLYGYTF TGCGCCAGCAGCCAAGGCGAAAGGACCGTCTTGTATGGCTACACCTTC
NA TRBJ2-3 TRBV27 few CASSFQPPTDTQYF TGTGCCAGCAGTTTTCAGCCTCCCACAGATACGCAGTATTTT
NA TRBJ1-1 TRBV6-1 NA CASLEGTNTEAFF TGTGCCAGCCTAGAGGGGACGAACACTGAAGCTTTCTTT
NA TRBJ2-1 TRBV20-1 NA CSASDTNRSSNEQFF TGCAGTGCTAGCGATACTAACCGGAGTTCGAATGAGCAGTTCTTC
TRBD2 TRBJ2-7 TRBV12-5 NA CASGPNGLAGVYNEQYF TGTGCTAGTGGTCCAAACGGGCTAGCGGGGGTGTACAATGAGCAGTACTTC
TRBD1 TRBJ2-7 TRBV29-1 few CSVGTGRGQYF TGCAGCGTGGGGACAGGGCGCGGGCAGTACTTC
TRBD1 TRBJ1-3 TRBV20-1 NA CSASPQGFSGNTIYF TGCAGTGCTAGTCCACAGGGGTTCTCTGGAAACACCATATATTTT
TRBD1 TRBJ2-1 TRBV9 NA CASSVALGQGENEQFF TGTGCCAGCAGCGTAGCTTTAGGACAGGGAGAAAATGAGCAGTTCTTC
TRBD1 TRBJ2-3 TRBV28 NA CASSLGRGQSTDTQYF TGTGCCAGCAGTTTGGGCCGGGGACAGAGCACAGATACGCAGTATTTT
NA TRBJ2-3 TRBV27 NA CASSLIGTDTQYF TGTGCCAGCAGCTTAATTGGCACAGATACGCAGTATTTT
TRBD2 TRBJ2-2 TRBV5-1 NA CASSLPGGEFANTGELFF TGCGCCAGCAGCTTGCCCGGGGGGGAATTCGCGAACACCGGGGAGCTGTTTTTT
NA TRBJ2-3 TRBV2 NA CAFGGQPDTQYF TGTGCCTTCGGGGGGCAGCCAGATACGCAGTATTTT
TRBD2 TRBJ2-1 TRBV4-3 NA CASSHIAGGSYNEQFF TGCGCCAGCAGCCATATAGCGGGAGGCTCCTACAATGAGCAGTTCTTC
NA TRBJ2-1 TRBV5-5 NA CASSTTVAFYNEQFF TGTGCCAGCAGCACCACAGTGGCCTTCTACAATGAGCAGTTCTTC